The rows below give T cell receptor beta chains drawn from one sample of a study of shared clonotypes between healthy human individuals. TCRdb's copy holds only in-frame clones and misses some; the assay was immunoSEQ multiplex PCR. The sample includes around 1.5 million clones, approximately 98% of them seen just once. Sequencing used naive CD4+ T cells sorted from blood. The receptors were gathered from a man aged 25-40 years in good health. Each CDR3 is given with its conserved first and last residue. Each record gives: J gene, V gene, CDR3 length, clone size, D gene, CDR3 protein, CDR3 DNA. A D gene is named only where the DNA matches it firmly. Some rows have no size entry. The others give once, few or many, or a class for an expanded clone.

j_call: TRBJ1-1
v_call: TRBV30
cdr3_length: 12
clone_size: .
d_call: .
cdr3_aa: CAWSVQLFEAFF
cdr3_nt: TGTGCCTGGAGTGTACAGCTTTTTGAAGCTTTCTTT

j_call: TRBJ2-4
v_call: TRBV18
cdr3_length: 19
clone_size: .
d_call: TRBD2
cdr3_aa: CASSPRGLAGGSAKNIQYF
cdr3_nt: TGTGCCAGCTCACCGAGGGGACTAGCGGGAGGTTCAGCCAAAAACATTCAGTACTTC

j_call: TRBJ2-2
v_call: TRBV9
cdr3_length: 15
clone_size: .
d_call: .
cdr3_aa: CASSVDRHLTGELFF
cdr3_nt: TGTGCCAGCAGCGTAGATCGACACCTAACCGGGGAGCTGTTTTTT

j_call: TRBJ2-1
v_call: TRBV7-9
cdr3_length: 13
clone_size: .
d_call: TRBD2
cdr3_aa: CASSDVTSTEQFF
cdr3_nt: TGTGCCAGCAGCGACGTGACTAGCACTGAGCAGTTCTTC

j_call: TRBJ2-7
v_call: TRBV11-3
cdr3_length: 15
clone_size: .
d_call: .
cdr3_aa: CASSSKSSGSYEQYF
cdr3_nt: TGTGCCAGCAGCTCTAAGTCCTCCGGGAGCTACGAGCAGTACTTC

j_call: TRBJ2-7
v_call: TRBV6-5
cdr3_length: 16
clone_size: .
d_call: .
cdr3_aa: CASSYSSLSTSYEQYF
cdr3_nt: TGTGCCAGCAGTTACTCCTCATTGTCCACCTCCTACGAGCAGTACTTC

j_call: TRBJ2-3
v_call: TRBV18
cdr3_length: 16
clone_size: .
d_call: .
cdr3_aa: CASSPIDLTLTDTQYF
cdr3_nt: TGTGCCAGCTCACCTATCGACCTGACCCTCACAGATACGCAGTATTTT

j_call: TRBJ2-3
v_call: TRBV6-5
cdr3_length: 14
clone_size: .
d_call: .
cdr3_aa: CASSYSQLGETQYF
cdr3_nt: TGTGCCAGCAGTTACTCCCAACTAGGGGAAACGCAGTATTTT

j_call: TRBJ1-4
v_call: TRBV5-1
cdr3_length: 15
clone_size: .
d_call: TRBD1
cdr3_aa: CASSLDGTGIEKLFF
cdr3_nt: TGCGCCAGCAGCTTGGATGGGACAGGTATTGAAAAACTGTTTTTT

j_call: TRBJ2-1
v_call: TRBV5-1
cdr3_length: 15
clone_size: .
d_call: .
cdr3_aa: CASSLNLALYNEQFF
cdr3_nt: TGCGCCAGCAGCTTAAACCTAGCCTTATACAATGAGCAGTTCTTC

j_call: TRBJ2-3
v_call: TRBV11-2
cdr3_length: 17
clone_size: .
d_call: TRBD2
cdr3_aa: CASSPPGLADYTDTQYF
cdr3_nt: TGTGCCAGCAGCCCCCCGGGACTAGCGGACTACACAGATACGCAGTATTTT

j_call: TRBJ2-1
v_call: TRBV5-1
cdr3_length: 15
clone_size: .
d_call: TRBD2
cdr3_aa: CASSLGLAGYNEQFF
cdr3_nt: TGCGCCAGCAGCTTGGGTCTAGCGGGGTACAATGAGCAGTTCTTC

j_call: TRBJ2-3
v_call: TRBV2
cdr3_length: 12
clone_size: .
d_call: .
cdr3_aa: CASSDRADTQYF
cdr3_nt: TGTGCCAGCAGTGACAGGGCAGATACGCAGTATTTT

j_call: TRBJ2-7
v_call: TRBV7-2
cdr3_length: 17
clone_size: .
d_call: TRBD2
cdr3_aa: CASSLAPLAGGFYEQYF
cdr3_nt: TGTGCCAGCAGCTTAGCGCCGTTAGCGGGAGGCTTCTACGAGCAGTACTTC

j_call: TRBJ2-7
v_call: TRBV7-3
cdr3_length: 13
clone_size: .
d_call: .
cdr3_aa: CASSSSGYYEQYF
cdr3_nt: TGTGCCAGCAGCTCCAGCGGGTACTACGAGCAGTACTTC

j_call: TRBJ2-2
v_call: TRBV6-5
cdr3_length: 15
clone_size: .
d_call: .
cdr3_aa: CASSSGLLNAGELFF
cdr3_nt: TGTGCCAGCAGCTCCGGACTATTAAATGCCGGGGAGCTGTTTTTT

j_call: TRBJ2-7
v_call: TRBV10-2
cdr3_length: 14
clone_size: .
d_call: TRBD2
cdr3_aa: CASCPGRETDEQYF
cdr3_nt: TGCGCCAGTTGCCCAGGGAGGGAAACCGACGAGCAGTACTTC

j_call: TRBJ2-7
v_call: TRBV27
cdr3_length: 12
clone_size: .
d_call: .
cdr3_aa: CASSYLGEVQYF
cdr3_nt: TGTGCCAGCAGCTACCTAGGGGAGGTGCAGTACTTC

j_call: TRBJ2-4
v_call: TRBV29-1
cdr3_length: 12
clone_size: .
d_call: .
cdr3_aa: CSVEQEKNIQYF
cdr3_nt: TGCAGCGTTGAACAGGAGAAAAACATTCAGTACTTC

j_call: TRBJ1-3
v_call: TRBV2
cdr3_length: 15
clone_size: .
d_call: .
cdr3_aa: CASKMTQSSGNTIYF
cdr3_nt: TGTGCCAGCAAGATGACGCAGAGCTCTGGAAACACCATATATTTT

j_call: TRBJ2-6
v_call: TRBV10-3
cdr3_length: 18
clone_size: .
d_call: TRBD2
cdr3_aa: CASMGSSGPNSGANVLTF
cdr3_nt: TGTGCCAGCATGGGGTCTAGCGGACCCAATTCTGGGGCCAACGTCCTGACTTTC

j_call: TRBJ2-1
v_call: TRBV19
cdr3_length: 16
clone_size: .
d_call: .
cdr3_aa: CASSLPPASSYNEQFF
cdr3_nt: TGTGCCAGTAGCTTACCCCCGGCGAGCTCCTACAATGAGCAGTTCTTC

j_call: TRBJ2-1
v_call: TRBV29-1
cdr3_length: 15
clone_size: .
d_call: .
cdr3_aa: CSSRPVGSNINEQFF
cdr3_nt: TGCAGCTCCCGCCCGGTGGGGTCGAATATCAATGAGCAGTTCTTC

j_call: TRBJ2-7
v_call: TRBV28
cdr3_length: 16
clone_size: .
d_call: TRBD2
cdr3_aa: CASVLSPGGRTYEQYF
cdr3_nt: TGTGCCAGCGTACTTTCCCCGGGCGGGAGAACCTACGAGCAGTACTTC

j_call: TRBJ2-2
v_call: TRBV7-9
cdr3_length: 14
clone_size: .
d_call: .
cdr3_aa: CASSLERQTGELFF
cdr3_nt: TGTGCCAGCAGCTTAGAAAGACAGACCGGGGAGCTGTTTTTT

j_call: TRBJ2-2
v_call: TRBV7-6
cdr3_length: 15
clone_size: .
d_call: .
cdr3_aa: CASSLATRSVGELFF
cdr3_nt: TGTGCCAGCAGCTTAGCGACTAGAAGTGTCGGGGAGCTGTTTTTT

j_call: TRBJ2-7
v_call: TRBV5-4
cdr3_length: 14
clone_size: once
d_call: .
cdr3_aa: CASSLQASSYEQYF
cdr3_nt: TGTGCCAGCAGCTTACAGGCTAGCTCCTACGAGCAGTACTTC